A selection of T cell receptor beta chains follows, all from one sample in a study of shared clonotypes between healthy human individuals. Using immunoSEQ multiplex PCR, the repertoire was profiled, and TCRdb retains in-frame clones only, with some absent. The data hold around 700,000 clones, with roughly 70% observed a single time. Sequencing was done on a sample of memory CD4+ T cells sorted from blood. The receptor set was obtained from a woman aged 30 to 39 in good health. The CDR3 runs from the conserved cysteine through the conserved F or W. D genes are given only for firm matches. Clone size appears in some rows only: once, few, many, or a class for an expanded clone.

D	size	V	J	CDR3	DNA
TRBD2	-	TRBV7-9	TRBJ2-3	CASSPAGTTTDTQYF	TGTGCCAGCAGCCCGGCCGGGACTACTACGGATACGCAGTATTTT
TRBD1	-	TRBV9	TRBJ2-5	CASSKWTGELQETQYF	TGTGCCAGCAGCAAGTGGACAGGGGAACTCCAAGAGACCCAGTACTTC
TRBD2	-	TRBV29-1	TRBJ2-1	CSVATTSGNNEQFF	TGCAGCGTTGCCACGACTAGCGGCAACAATGAGCAGTTCTTC
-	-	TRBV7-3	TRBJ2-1	CASSIKGASVGNEQFF	TGTGCCAGCAGCATTAAAGGGGCTAGCGTTGGCAATGAGCAGTTCTTC
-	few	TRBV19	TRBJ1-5	CASSINSDNQPQHF	TGTGCCAGTAGTATAAACAGTGACAATCAGCCCCAGCATTTT
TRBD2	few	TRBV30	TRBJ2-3	CAWSPGGDLTDTQYF	TGTGCCTGGAGCCCGGGGGGGGACCTCACAGATACGCAGTATTTT
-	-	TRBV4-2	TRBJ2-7	CASSQGDWSSYEQYF	TGTGCCAGCAGCCAAGGCGACTGGAGCTCCTACGAGCAGTACTTC
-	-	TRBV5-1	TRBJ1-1	CASSSDTEAFF	TGCGCCAGCAGCTCCGACACTGAAGCTTTCTTT
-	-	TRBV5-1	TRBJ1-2	CASSLAGQGYTF	TGCGCCAGCAGCTTGGCCGGGCAAGGCTACACCTTC
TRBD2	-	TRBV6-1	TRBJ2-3	CASTPGLGWDTQYF	TGTGCCAGCACCCCGGGACTAGGTTGGGATACGCAGTATTTT
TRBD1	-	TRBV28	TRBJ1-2	CASSTGGPGYTF	TGTGCCAGCAGCACAGGGGGCCCTGGCTACACCTTC
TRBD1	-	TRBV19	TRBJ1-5	CASSIRGQAYSNQPQHF	TGTGCCAGTAGTATAAGGGGACAGGCCTATAGCAATCAGCCCCAGCATTTT
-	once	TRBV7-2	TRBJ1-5	CASSQSWGQPQHF	TGTGCCAGCAGCCAGAGCTGGGGTCAGCCCCAGCATTTT
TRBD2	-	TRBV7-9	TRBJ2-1	CASTNRLAGAYEQFF	TGTGCCAGCACCAACCGGCTAGCGGGAGCCTATGAGCAGTTCTTC
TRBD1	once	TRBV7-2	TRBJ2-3	CASSGGQGTDTQYF	TGTGCCAGCAGCGGCGGACAGGGGACAGATACGCAGTATTTT
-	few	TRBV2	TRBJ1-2	CASSEVDRAYGYTF	TGTGCCAGCAGTGAAGTCGACCGGGCCTATGGCTACACCTTC
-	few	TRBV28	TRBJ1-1	CASSFSRAEAFF	TGTGCCAGCAGTTTCTCCAGGGCTGAAGCTTTCTTT
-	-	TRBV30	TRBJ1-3	CAWIGGSGNTIYF	TGTGCCTGGATCGGGGGCTCTGGAAACACCATATATTTT
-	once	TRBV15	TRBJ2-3	CATTAGLATQYF	TGTGCCACCACGGCAGGGTTGGCCACGCAGTATTTT
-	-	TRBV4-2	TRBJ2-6	CASSQEVLRPSGANVLTF	TGTGCCAGCAGCCAAGAAGTCCTTAGGCCCTCTGGGGCCAACGTCCTGACTTTC
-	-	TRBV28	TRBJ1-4	CASTRPPEKLFF	TGTGCCAGCACTCGTCCTCCGGAAAAACTGTTTTTT
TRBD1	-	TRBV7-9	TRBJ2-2	CASSRLPGQGSTGELFF	TGTGCCAGCAGCCGTCTTCCGGGACAGGGCTCCACCGGGGAGCTGTTTTTT
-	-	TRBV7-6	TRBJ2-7	CASSLTDSYEQYF	TGTGCCAGCAGCTTAACCGACTCCTACGAGCAGTACTTC
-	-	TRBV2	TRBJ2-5	CASSSNNVQETQYF	TGTGCCAGCAGTAGTAACAACGTCCAAGAGACCCAGTACTTC
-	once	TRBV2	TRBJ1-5	CASSVLGANQPQHF	TGTGCCAGCAGCGTCCTAGGGGCAAATCAGCCCCAGCATTTT
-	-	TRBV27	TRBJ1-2	CASTNLTSFNYGYTF	TGTGCCAGCACCAACCTGACAAGTTTTAACTATGGCTACACCTTC
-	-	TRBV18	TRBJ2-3	CASSLRRTERITDTQYF	TGTGCCAGCTCACTAAGAAGGACGGAAAGAATCACAGATACGCAGTATTTT
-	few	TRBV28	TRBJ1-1	CASRPDKVREAFF	TGTGCCAGCAGACCTGACAAGGTCCGTGAAGCTTTCTTT
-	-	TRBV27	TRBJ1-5	CASKVGQGPNQPQHF	TGTGCCTCCAAGGTGGGGCAGGGCCCGAATCAGCCCCAGCATTTT
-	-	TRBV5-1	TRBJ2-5	CASSGGREQETQYF	TGCGCCAGCAGCGGGGGGAGAGAACAAGAGACCCAGTACTTC
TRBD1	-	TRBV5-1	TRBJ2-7	CASSPGTGPLEQYF	TGCGCCAGCAGCCCAGGGACAGGGCCCCTCGAGCAGTACTTC
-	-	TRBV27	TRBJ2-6	CASSAGSSGANVLTF	TGTGCCAGCAGTGCAGGGAGCTCTGGGGCCAACGTCCTGACTTTC
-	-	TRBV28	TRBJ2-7	CASSSAGNPGEQYF	TGTGCCAGCAGTTCTGCCGGAAATCCTGGGGAGCAGTACTTC
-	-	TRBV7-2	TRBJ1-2	CASSLNRRRDGYTF	TGTGCCAGCAGCTTAAACAGGCGAAGGGATGGCTACACCTTC
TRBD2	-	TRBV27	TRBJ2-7	CASSFSIAGTYEQYF	TGTGCCAGCAGTTTCTCTATAGCGGGAACCTACGAGCAGTACTTC
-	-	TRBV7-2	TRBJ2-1	CASSLTPLAGIVQFF	TGTGCCAGCAGCTTAACCCCCCTGGCCGGGATCGTGCAGTTCTTC